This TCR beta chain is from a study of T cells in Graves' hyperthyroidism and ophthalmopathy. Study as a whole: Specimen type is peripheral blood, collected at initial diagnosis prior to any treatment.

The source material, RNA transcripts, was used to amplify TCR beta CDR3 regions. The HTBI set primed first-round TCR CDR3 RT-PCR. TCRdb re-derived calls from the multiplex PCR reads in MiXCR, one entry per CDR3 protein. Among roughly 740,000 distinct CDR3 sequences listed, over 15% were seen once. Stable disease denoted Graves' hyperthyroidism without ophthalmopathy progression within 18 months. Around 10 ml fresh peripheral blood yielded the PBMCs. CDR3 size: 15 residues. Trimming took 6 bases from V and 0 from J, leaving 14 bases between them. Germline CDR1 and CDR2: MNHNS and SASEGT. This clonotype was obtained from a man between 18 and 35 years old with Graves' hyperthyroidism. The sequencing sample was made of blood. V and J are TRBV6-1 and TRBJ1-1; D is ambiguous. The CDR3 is CASRQLSYMNTEAFF. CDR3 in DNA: TGTGCCAGCAGACAACTTTCTTACATGAACACTGAAGCTTTCTTT.